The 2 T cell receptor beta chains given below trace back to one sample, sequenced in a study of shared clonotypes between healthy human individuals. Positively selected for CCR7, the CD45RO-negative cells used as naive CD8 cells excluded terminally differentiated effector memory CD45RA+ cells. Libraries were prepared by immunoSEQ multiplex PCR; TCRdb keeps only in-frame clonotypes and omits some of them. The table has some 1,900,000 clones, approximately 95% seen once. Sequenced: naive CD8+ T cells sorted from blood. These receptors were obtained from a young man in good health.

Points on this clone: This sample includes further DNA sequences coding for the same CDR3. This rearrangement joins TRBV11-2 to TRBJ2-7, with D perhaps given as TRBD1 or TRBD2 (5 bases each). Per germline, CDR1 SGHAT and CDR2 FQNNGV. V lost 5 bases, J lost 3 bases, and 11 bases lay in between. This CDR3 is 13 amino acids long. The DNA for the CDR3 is TGTGCCAGCAGCCCGGGGACCCTCTACGAGCAGTACTTC. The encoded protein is CASSPGTLYEQYF.

The DNA of the CDR3 is TGTGCCAGCGGCCTCTCGGCGCTCACTGAAGCTTTCTTT. Translation: CASGLSALTEAFF. The V and J genes are TRBV27 and TRBJ1-1; D ambiguous. This CDR3 has 13 residues. Germline CDR1 is MNHEY and CDR2 is SMNVEV (reference sequence). Trimming removed 8 bases at V and 4 bases at J, with 14 bases between.